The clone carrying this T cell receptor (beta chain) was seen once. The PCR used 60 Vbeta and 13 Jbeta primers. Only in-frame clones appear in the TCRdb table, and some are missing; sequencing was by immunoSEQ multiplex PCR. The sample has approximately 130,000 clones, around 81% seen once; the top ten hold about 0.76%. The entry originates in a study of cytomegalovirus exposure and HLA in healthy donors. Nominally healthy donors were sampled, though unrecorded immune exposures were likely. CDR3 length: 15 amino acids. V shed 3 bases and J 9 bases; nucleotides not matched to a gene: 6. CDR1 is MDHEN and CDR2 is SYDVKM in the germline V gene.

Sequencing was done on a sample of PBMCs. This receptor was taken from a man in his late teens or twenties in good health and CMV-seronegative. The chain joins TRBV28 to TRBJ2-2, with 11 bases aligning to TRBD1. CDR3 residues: CASSFRTGGLRELFF. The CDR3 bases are TGTGCCAGCAGTTTCCGGACAGGGGGCTTACGGGAGCTGTTTTTT. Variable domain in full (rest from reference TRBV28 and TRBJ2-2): DVKVTQSSRYLVKRTGEKVFLECVQDMDHENMFWYRQDPGLGLRLIYFSYDVKMKEKGDIPEGYSVSREKKERFSLILESASTNQTSMYLCASSFRTGGLRELFFGEGSRLTVL.